A selection of T cell receptor beta chains follows, all from one sample in a study of blood T cell repertoires in COVID-19. Only in-frame clones appear in the TCRdb table, and some are missing; sequencing was by immunoSEQ multiplex PCR. The sample has roughly 250,000 clones, roughly 90% seen once; the top ten hold about 2%. Sequences were obtained from PBMCs or T cells enriched from blood (not recorded which). Source of these receptors: a woman in her forties with acute COVID-19. Both conserved end residues are part of each CDR3. D genes are given only for firm matches. Only some rows state a clone size, as once, few, many or a class for expanded clones.

TRBV5-1,.,.,TRBJ2-3,TGCGCCAGCAGCTTGGGCCCGGGGTACCAAACAGATACGCAGTATTTT,CASSLGPGYQTDTQYF
TRBV21-1,.,.,TRBJ2-1,TGTGCCAGCCTCACGTCCTGGGGCTACAGCTCCTACAATGAGCAGTTCTTC,CASLTSWGYSSYNEQFF
TRBV7-9,.,.,TRBJ1-3,TGTGCCAGCAGCCACAACGTAGATCACCGGGGGTCAGGAAACACCATATATTTT,CASSHNVDHRGSGNTIYF
TRBV28,.,.,TRBJ1-4,TGTGCCAGCAGTGGTTGGGGGGGGACTAATGAAAAACTGTTTTTT,CASSGWGGTNEKLFF
TRBV7-2,TRBD2,.,TRBJ2-7,TGTGCCAGCAGCTTAGGACGGGGGGGATTGAGGGAGCAGTACTTC,CASSLGRGGLREQYF
TRBV19,.,many,TRBJ1-1,TGTGCCAGTAGTATATGGGGGGGGCGAGCTGACACTGAAGCTTTCTTT,CASSIWGGRADTEAFF
TRBV18,.,.,TRBJ1-2,TGTGCCAGCTCACAAGGCGGAAATGGCTACACCTTC,CASSQGGNGYTF
TRBV10-2,.,.,TRBJ1-2,TGCGCCAGCAGTGCCGCCGGGCGGGCTAACTATGGCTACACCTTC,CASSAAGRANYGYTF
TRBV5-1,.,.,TRBJ2-5,TGCGCCAGCAGCTTGGGGAGGGGGCGAGTCCAAGAGACCCAGTACTTC,CASSLGRGRVQETQYF
TRBV7-9,.,.,TRBJ1-5,TGTGCCAGCAGCAGCTCTGAGGGATCCGGCAATCAGCCCCAGCATTTT,CASSSSEGSGNQPQHF
TRBV19,.,.,TRBJ2-3,TGTGCCAGTAGTATAGCGGGATCCACAGATACGCAGTATTTT,CASSIAGSTDTQYF
TRBV28,TRBD1,.,TRBJ1-3,TGTGCCAGCAGTTTGGAAGGGACAGGGGGAAACACCATATATTTT,CASSLEGTGGNTIYF
TRBV5-6,TRBD1,.,TRBJ2-2,TGTGCCAGCAGCGTCCGGGACAGGGGGCAAACCGGGGAGCTGTTTTTT,CASSVRDRGQTGELFF
TRBV7-9,TRBD2,.,TRBJ2-5,TGTGCCAGCAGCTTACTGTCGGCGGGAGGGCCGGGGACCCAGTACTTC,CASSLLSAGGPGTQYF
TRBV7-9,TRBD1,once,TRBJ1-4,TGTGCCAGCAGCGCAAGACAGGGGCCCACCTCTGCAACTAATGAAAAACTGTTTTTT,CASSARQGPTSATNEKLFF
TRBV4-1,.,.,TRBJ2-2,TGCGCCAGCAGCTATCCTACCGGGGAGCTGTTTTTT,CASSYPTGELFF
TRBV7-2,TRBD1,.,TRBJ2-7,TGTGCCAGCAGCTTAGGAGGGACAGTTCGAAACGAGCAGTACTTC,CASSLGGTVRNEQYF